This T cell receptor (beta chain) was found in a study of technical replicates of blood from a few donors. Libraries were prepared by immunoSEQ multiplex PCR; TCRdb keeps only in-frame clonotypes and omits some of them. This sample has approximately 90,000 clones; 95% occur once, and the top ten carry 0.26%. This CDR3 is 15 amino acids long. In germline, CDR1 is LNHDA, CDR2 SQIVND (reference sequence). V gave up 10 bases and J gave up 4 bases; unmatched junction bases: 15. The chain couples TRBV19 to TRBJ1-2, with 7 bases aligning to TRBD1. Material: T cells isolated from PBMCs. The receptor was derived from a human donor in good health. CDR3 amino acids: CATYRAAGGFYGYTF. As DNA, the CDR3 is TGTGCCACCTACCGTGCGGCAGGGGGATTCTATGGCTACACCTTC. Full variable domain (remainder filled in from reference TRBV19 and TRBJ1-2): DGGITQSPKYLFRKEGQNVTLSCEQNLNHDAMYWYRQDPGQGLRLIYYSQIVNDFQKGDIAEGYSVSREKKESFPLTVTSAQKNPTAFYLCATYRAAGGFYGYTFGSGTRLTVV.